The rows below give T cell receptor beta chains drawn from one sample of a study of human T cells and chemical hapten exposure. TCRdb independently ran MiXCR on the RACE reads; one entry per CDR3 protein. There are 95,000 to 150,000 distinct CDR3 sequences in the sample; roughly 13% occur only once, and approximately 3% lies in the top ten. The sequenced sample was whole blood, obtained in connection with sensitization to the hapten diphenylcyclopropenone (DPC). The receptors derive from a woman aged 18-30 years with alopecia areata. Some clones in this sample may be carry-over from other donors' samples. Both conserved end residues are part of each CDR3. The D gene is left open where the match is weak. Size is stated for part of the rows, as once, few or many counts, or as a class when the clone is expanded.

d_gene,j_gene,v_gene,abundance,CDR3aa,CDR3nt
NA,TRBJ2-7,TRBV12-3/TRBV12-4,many,CASSLRGAQGEQYF,TGTGCCAGCAGTTTACGGGGGGCGCAGGGCGAGCAGTACTTC
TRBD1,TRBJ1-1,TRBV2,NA,CASKGTRQGGTEAFF,TGTGCCAGCAAGGGTACCCGACAGGGAGGCACTGAAGCTTTCTTT
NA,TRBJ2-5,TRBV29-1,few,CSVEAGALGETQYF,TGCAGCGTTGAAGCAGGGGCCCTTGGAGAGACCCAGTACTTC
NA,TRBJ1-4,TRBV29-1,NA,CSASPYTGHNEKLFF,TGCAGCGCTTCCCCTTACACAGGGCATAATGAAAAACTGTTTTTT
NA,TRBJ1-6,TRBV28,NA,CASIHSGTDNSPLHF,TGTGCCAGCATTCACTCCGGGACGGATAATTCACCCCTCCACTTT
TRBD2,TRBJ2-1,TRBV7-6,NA,CASSPGTSGTEQFF,TGTGCCAGCAGCCCTGGGACTAGCGGGACCGAGCAGTTCTTC
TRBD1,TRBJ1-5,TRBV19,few,CASSNRGYASNQPQHF,TGTGCCAGTAGTAACAGGGGATATGCGAGCAATCAGCCCCAGCATTTT
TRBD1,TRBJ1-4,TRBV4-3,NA,CASSHSGTVNEKLFF,TGCGCCAGCAGCCATTCCGGGACAGTAAATGAAAAACTGTTTTTT
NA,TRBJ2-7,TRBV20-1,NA,CSATYRATDEQYF,TGCAGTGCTACCTACCGGGCGACCGACGAGCAGTACTTC
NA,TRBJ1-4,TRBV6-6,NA,CASRTVPRREKLFF,TGTGCCAGCAGAACGGTCCCCCGGCGTGAAAAACTGTTTTTT
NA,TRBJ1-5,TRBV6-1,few,CASSMGGVGNQPQHF,TGTGCCAGCAGTATGGGGGGAGTGGGCAATCAGCCCCAGCATTTT
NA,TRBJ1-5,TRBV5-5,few,CASAPISGTGANQPQHF,TGTGCCAGCGCCCCCATTTCCGGGACCGGGGCGAATCAGCCCCAGCATTTT
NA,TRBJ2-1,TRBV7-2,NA,CASSPIFDNEQFF,TGTGCCAGCAGCCCAATATTTGACAATGAGCAGTTCTTC
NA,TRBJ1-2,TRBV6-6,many,CASSYSTGYDYGYTF,TGTGCCAGCAGTTACTCAACAGGATACGACTATGGCTACACCTTC
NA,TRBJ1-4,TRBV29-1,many,CSVGVEKLFF,TGCAGCGTTGGGGTTGAAAAACTGTTTTTT
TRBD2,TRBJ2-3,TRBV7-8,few,CASSFSGPGGDTQYF,TGTGCCAGCAGTTTTAGCGGGCCGGGCGGAGATACGCAGTATTTT
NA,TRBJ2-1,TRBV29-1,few,CSVETGSGYNEQFF,TGCAGCGTTGAAACAGGGAGCGGCTACAATGAGCAGTTCTTC
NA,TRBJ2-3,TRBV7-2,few,CASSSVGAGWTDTQYF,TGTGCCAGCAGCTCAGTGGGGGCAGGGTGGACAGATACGCAGTATTTT
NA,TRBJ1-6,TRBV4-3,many,CASSQDQRGENSPLHF,TGCGCCAGCAGCCAAGATCAGCGAGGGGAAAATTCACCCCTCCACTTT
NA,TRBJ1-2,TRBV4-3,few,CASSQDRGPGYGYTF,TGCGCCAGCAGCCAAGACCGGGGGCCGGGCTATGGCTACACCTTC
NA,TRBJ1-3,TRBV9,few,CASSPEAGAFGNTIYF,TGTGCCAGCAGCCCCGAAGCTGGGGCATTTGGAAACACCATATATTTT
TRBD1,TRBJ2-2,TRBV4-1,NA,CASSLWTGTGTGELFF,TGCGCCAGCAGCCTTTGGACAGGGACGGGCACCGGGGAGCTGTTTTTT
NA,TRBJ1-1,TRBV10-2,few,CASRAYLTTENEAFF,TGCGCCAGCAGAGCATACCTCACCACCGAAAATGAAGCTTTCTTT
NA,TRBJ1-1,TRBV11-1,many,CASSSLPIWKAFF,TGTGCCAGCAGCTCGCTACCTATCTGGAAAGCTTTCTTT
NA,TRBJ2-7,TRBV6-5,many,CAVGDSSSYEQYF,TGTGCCGTGGGGGATTCAAGCTCCTACGAGCAGTACTTC
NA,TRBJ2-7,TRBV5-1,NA,CASSLGRLTYEQYF,TGCGCCAGCAGCTTGGGCAGATTAACCTACGAGCAGTACTTC
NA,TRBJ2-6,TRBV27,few,CASKDSHSGANVLTF,TGTGCCAGCAAGGACAGCCACTCTGGGGCCAACGTCCTGACTTTC
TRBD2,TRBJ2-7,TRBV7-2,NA,CASSLRAGGGEQYF,TGTGCCAGCAGCTTACGAGCGGGGGGTGGCGAGCAGTACTTC
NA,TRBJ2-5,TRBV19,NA,CASSIPDQGGFRETQYF,TGTGCCAGTAGTATACCTGATCAGGGAGGTTTTCGAGAGACCCAGTACTTC
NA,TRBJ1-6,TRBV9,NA,CASSVGGQGNSPLHF,TGTGCCAGCAGCGTAGGGGGCCAGGGTAATTCACCCCTCCACTTT
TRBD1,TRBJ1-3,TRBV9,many,CASSIGQGYSGNTIYF,TGTGCCAGCAGCATCGGACAGGGTTACTCTGGAAACACCATATATTTT
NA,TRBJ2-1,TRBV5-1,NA,CASSLQSSYNEQFF,TGTGCCAGCAGCTTGCAGAGCTCCTACAATGAGCAGTTCTTC
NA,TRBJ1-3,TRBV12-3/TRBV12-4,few,CASRGTGSGNTIYF,TGTGCCAGCAGAGGAACAGGCTCTGGAAACACCATATATTTT
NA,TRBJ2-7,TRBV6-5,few,CASSYSRDGGVREQYF,TGTGCCAGCAGTTACTCCCGAGACGGAGGTGTCCGCGAGCAGTACTTC
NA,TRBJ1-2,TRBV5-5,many,CASSLVMGGYGYTF,TGTGCCAGCAGCTTGGTTATGGGAGGCTATGGCTACACCTTC
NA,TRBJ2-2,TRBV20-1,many,CSALAYGPNTGELFF,TGCAGTGCGCTAGCGTACGGACCGAACACCGGGGAGCTGTTTTTT
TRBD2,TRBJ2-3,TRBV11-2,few,CASSFSGGALDTQYF,TGTGCCAGCAGCTTCAGCGGGGGGGCCTTAGATACGCAGTATTTT
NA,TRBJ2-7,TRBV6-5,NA,CASTSTSFEQYF,TGTGCCAGCACGTCAACTAGTTTCGAGCAGTACTTC
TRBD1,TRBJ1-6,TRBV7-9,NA,CASSLPQGAYNSPLHF,TGTGCCAGCAGCTTACCGCAGGGGGCTTATAATTCACCCCTCCACTTT
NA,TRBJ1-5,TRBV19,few,CASSNILAQPQHF,TGTGCCAGTAGTAATATCTTGGCTCAGCCCCAGCATTTT
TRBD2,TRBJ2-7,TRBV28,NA,CASIDEAGAYEQYF,TGTGCCAGCATCGATGAAGCGGGGGCCTACGAGCAGTACTTC
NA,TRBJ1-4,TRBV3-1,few,CASSLTKATNEKLFF,TGTGCCAGCAGCCTCACAAAGGCAACTAATGAAAAACTGTTTTTT
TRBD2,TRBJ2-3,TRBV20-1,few,CSASTLAGMDTQYF,TGCAGTGCTAGTACACTAGCGGGGATGGATACGCAGTATTTT
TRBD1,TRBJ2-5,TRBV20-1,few,CSAPTGGKTQYF,TGCAGTGCCCCGACAGGGGGAAAGACCCAGTACTTC
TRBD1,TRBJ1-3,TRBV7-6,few,CASSFRDRSYDSGNTIYF,TGTGCCAGCAGCTTCCGGGACAGGTCATACGACTCTGGAAACACCATATATTTT
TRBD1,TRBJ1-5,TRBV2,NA,CASRRTGTFNQPQHF,TGTGCCAGCAGAAGGACAGGGACCTTCAATCAGCCCCAGCATTTT
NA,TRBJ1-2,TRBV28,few,CASSFRRLYGYTF,TGTGCCAGCAGTTTCCGAAGATTGTATGGCTACACCTTC
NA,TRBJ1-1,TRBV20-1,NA,CSARTDSNTEAFF,TGCAGTGCTAGAACGGACAGTAACACTGAAGCTTTCTTT
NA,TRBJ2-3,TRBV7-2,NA,CASSQEQVDTQYF,TGTGCCAGCAGCCAGGAACAAGTAGATACGCAGTATTTT
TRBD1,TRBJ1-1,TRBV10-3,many,CAIRDRGYTEAFF,TGTGCCATCAGGGACAGGGGGTACACTGAAGCTTTCTTT
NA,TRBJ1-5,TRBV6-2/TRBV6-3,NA,CASRQGRQPQHF,TGTGCCAGCAGACAGGGACGGCAGCCCCAGCATTTT
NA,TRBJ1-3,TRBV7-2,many,CASSPGSSGNTIYF,TGTGCCAGCAGTCCAGGGAGTAGTGGAAACACCATATATTTT
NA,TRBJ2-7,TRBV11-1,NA,CASSGGHPSYEQYF,TGTGCCAGCAGCGGCGGTCACCCATCCTACGAGCAGTACTTC
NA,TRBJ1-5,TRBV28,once,CASSFALENTQHF,TGTGCCAGCAGTTTCGCCCTCGAAAATACCCAGCATTTT
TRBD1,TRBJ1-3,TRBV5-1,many,CASSLVTGVSGNTIYF,TGCGCCAGCAGCTTGGTAACAGGGGTCTCTGGAAACACCATATATTTT
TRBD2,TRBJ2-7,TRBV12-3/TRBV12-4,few,CASSSSSGGKSSYEQYF,TGTGCCAGCAGTTCCTCTAGCGGGGGGAAAAGCTCCTACGAGCAGTACTTC
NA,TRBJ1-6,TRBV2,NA,CASSNPGIPDSPLHF,TGTGCCAGCAGTAACCCCGGGATACCCGATTCACCCCTCCACTTT